These T cell receptor beta chains were read from a single sample in a study of blood T cell repertoires in COVID-19. Libraries were prepared by immunoSEQ multiplex PCR; TCRdb keeps only in-frame clonotypes and omits some of them. The data contain 100,000 to 120,000 clones, about 87% of them singletons. Sequenced sample: peripheral blood. These receptors all come from a woman between 50 and 59 years old with acute or convalescent COVID-19. Each CDR3 is given with its conserved first and last residue. A D gene is named only where the DNA matches it firmly. Where a row states a size, it is once, few, many or the class of an expanded clone; other rows omit it.

TRBJ2-1,-,TRBV28,TRBD1,CASSEARDSWVGEQFF,TGTGCCAGCAGTGAGGCCCGGGACAGTTGGGTTGGTGAGCAGTTCTTC
TRBJ2-3,-,TRBV7-2,-,CASSLVSTDTQYF,TGTGCCAGCAGCTTAGTTTCGACAGATACGCAGTATTTT
TRBJ1-2,-,TRBV4-1,TRBD1,CASSLRTGESYGYTF,TGCGCCAGCAGCCTGAGGACAGGGGAAAGCTATGGCTACACCTTC
TRBJ1-2,-,TRBV9,-,CASSVASTGNYGYTF,TGTGCCAGCAGCGTAGCCTCTACAGGGAACTATGGCTACACCTTC
TRBJ2-7,-,TRBV10-3,TRBD2,CAIGGTSGSPEYEQYF,TGTGCCATCGGGGGGACTAGCGGGAGTCCTGAGTACGAGCAGTACTTC
TRBJ1-2,-,TRBV29-1,TRBD1,CSVTGDWGYTF,TGCAGCGTCACAGGGGATTGGGGCTACACCTTC
TRBJ1-6,-,TRBV11-2,TRBD1,CASSLDRQGIAPLHF,TGTGCCAGCAGCTTAGATCGACAGGGAATTGCACCCCTCCACTTT
TRBJ2-7,-,TRBV12-3/TRBV12-4,TRBD2,CASSLRGGIEQYF,TGTGCCAGCAGTTTGCGGGGGGGTATCGAGCAGTACTTC
TRBJ2-5,-,TRBV19,TRBD2,CASKTATGGLGETQYF,TGTGCCAGTAAGACCGCTACGGGGGGGTTAGGAGAGACCCAGTACTTC
TRBJ2-1,-,TRBV2,TRBD1,CASSGTGGTYNEQFF,TGTGCCAGCAGTGGGACAGGGGGGACCTACAATGAGCAGTTCTTC
TRBJ1-6,-,TRBV11-2,TRBD1,CASSLDTGEGSPLHF,TGTGCCAGCAGCTTGGATACAGGGGAAGGCTCACCCCTCCACTTT
TRBJ1-1,-,TRBV18,-,CASSPGKNPGEAFF,TGTGCCAGCTCACCAGGGAAAAACCCGGGGGAAGCTTTCTTT
TRBJ2-2,-,TRBV2,TRBD2,CASNLAEYTGELFF,TGTGCCAGCAATCTAGCGGAGTACACCGGGGAGCTGTTTTTT
TRBJ1-5,few,TRBV7-8,-,CASSPDSLPRRPQHF,TGTGCCAGCAGCCCAGACAGCCTTCCCCGAAGGCCCCAGCATTTT
TRBJ1-2,-,TRBV21-1,-,CASSFQANYGYTF,TGTGCCAGCAGCTTTCAGGCGAACTATGGCTACACCTTC
TRBJ2-3,-,TRBV28,-,CASSLEANTDTQYF,TGTGCCAGCAGTTTAGAAGCAAACACAGATACGCAGTATTTT
TRBJ2-2,-,TRBV9,-,CASSDAGSGTGELFF,TGTGCCAGCAGCGACGCGGGGAGCGGCACCGGGGAGCTGTTTTTT
TRBJ1-6,-,TRBV20-1,-,CSASRIGEGSPLHF,TGCAGTGCTAGTCGTATAGGGGAAGGTTCACCCCTCCACTTT
TRBJ2-4,-,TRBV4-2,TRBD2,CASSQEISSGGANIQYF,TGTGCCAGCAGCCAAGAGATCTCTAGCGGGGGGGCAAACATTCAGTACTTC
TRBJ1-4,-,TRBV14,-,CASSQDFRNGEDEKLFF,TGTGCCAGCAGCCAAGATTTTAGGAACGGGGAGGATGAAAAACTGTTTTTT
TRBJ1-5,few,TRBV28,-,CASSLGGPNQPQHF,TGTGCCAGCAGTTTGGGGGGGCCCAATCAGCCCCAGCATTTT
TRBJ1-2,-,TRBV11-2,-,CASSPLGRGRGYTF,TGTGCCAGCAGCCCCTTAGGGAGGGGAAGAGGCTACACCTTC
TRBJ1-6,-,TRBV9,-,CASSVGSDSPLHF,TGTGCCAGCAGCGTAGGATCGGATTCACCCCTCCACTTT
TRBJ2-3,-,TRBV3-1/TRBV3-2,TRBD1,CASSLTGGDTDTQYF,TGTGCCAGCAGCCTGACAGGGGGAGACACAGATACGCAGTATTTT
TRBJ1-1,-,TRBV30,-,CAWSVAGTMPEAFF,TGTGCCTGGAGTGTCGCCGGGACAATGCCTGAAGCTTTCTTT
TRBJ1-4,-,TRBV15,TRBD1,CATSRVGQGGEKLFF,TGTGCCACCAGCAGAGTGGGACAGGGAGGTGAAAAACTGTTTTTT
TRBJ1-1,-,TRBV12-3/TRBV12-4,-,CASSFTREAEAFF,TGTGCCAGCAGTTTTACCCGGGAGGCTGAAGCTTTCTTT
TRBJ2-7,once,TRBV30,TRBD1,CAWSVSGTGFDEQYF,TGTGCCTGGAGTGTTTCCGGGACAGGGTTCGACGAGCAGTACTTC
TRBJ1-1,-,TRBV5-6,-,CASSSTVGTEAFF,TGTGCCAGCAGCTCCACAGTGGGCACTGAAGCTTTCTTT
TRBJ1-5,-,TRBV6-1,TRBD1,CASSAGTGGLNQPQHF,TGTGCCAGCAGTGCGGGGACAGGTGGCTTAAATCAGCCCCAGCATTTT
TRBJ2-5,-,TRBV5-4,TRBD1,CASSSGQGIQETQYF,TGTGCCAGCAGCTCGGGACAGGGCATTCAAGAGACCCAGTACTTC
TRBJ1-1,few,TRBV19,TRBD1,CASNPGGSSVTEAFF,TGTGCCAGTAATCCAGGGGGCTCGTCGGTGACTGAAGCTTTCTTT
TRBJ1-2,-,TRBV5-1,-,CASKLWTDNYGYTF,TGCGCCAGCAAACTGTGGACAGATAACTATGGCTACACCTTC
TRBJ2-2,-,TRBV12-5,-,CASGLGQNTGELFF,TGTGCTAGTGGTTTGGGACAGAACACCGGGGAGCTGTTTTTT
TRBJ2-7,-,TRBV18,-,CATAGPSSYEQYF,TGTGCCACTGCGGGGCCAAGCTCCTACGAGCAGTACTTC
TRBJ2-5,-,TRBV5-1,TRBD2,CASSLAQSGRQETQYF,TGCGCCAGCAGCTTGGCTCAGTCCGGGAGGCAAGAGACCCAGTACTTC
TRBJ1-5,-,TRBV6-6,-,CASSRLTSSNQPQHF,TGTGCCAGCAGTCGTTTAACATCCAGCAATCAGCCCCAGCATTTT
TRBJ2-3,few,TRBV24-1,-,CATSTTSGADTQYF,TGTGCCACCAGTACCACTTCGGGGGCAGATACGCAGTATTTT
TRBJ2-3,-,TRBV9,TRBD1,CASSPPGGAGYSTDTQYF,TGTGCCAGCAGCCCCCCAGGGGGCGCTGGGTACAGCACAGATACGCAGTATTTT
TRBJ1-1,-,TRBV2,-,CASSESRNTEAFF,TGTGCCAGCAGTGAATCCAGAAACACTGAAGCTTTCTTT
TRBJ1-3,-,TRBV12-3/TRBV12-4,TRBD1,CASDRVPGNTIYF,TGTGCCAGCGACAGGGTCCCTGGAAACACCATATATTTT
TRBJ2-7,-,TRBV28,-,CASGASYEQYF,TGTGCCAGCGGGGCATCCTACGAGCAGTACTTC
TRBJ2-5,-,TRBV28,-,CASSLGGQETQYF,TGTGCCAGCAGTTTAGGAGGGCAAGAGACCCAGTACTTC
TRBJ2-5,-,TRBV6-5,-,CASSRFGGAGETQYF,TGTGCCAGCAGTCGCTTTGGGGGGGCCGGAGAGACCCAGTACTTC
TRBJ2-1,-,TRBV21-1,-,CASSKIAGGRSYNEQFF,TGTGCCAGCAGCAAGATAGCGGGGGGACGCTCCTACAATGAGCAGTTCTTC
TRBJ1-1,-,TRBV13,-,CASSFIQSQDTEAFF,TGTGCCAGCAGCTTCATCCAGTCCCAGGACACTGAAGCTTTCTTT
TRBJ1-2,once,TRBV3-1/TRBV3-2,-,CASSQGSPGDGYTF,TGTGCCAGCAGCCAAGGGAGCCCGGGGGATGGCTACACCTTC
TRBJ2-7,-,TRBV21-1,-,CASSPTREAQAYEQYF,TGTGCCAGCAGCCCAACCCGCGAGGCACAGGCCTACGAGCAGTACTTC
TRBJ2-1,-,TRBV6-2/TRBV6-3,TRBD2,CASSLLAGVMDEQFF,TGTGCCAGCAGTTTACTAGCGGGAGTGATGGATGAGCAGTTCTTC
TRBJ2-7,once,TRBV15,-,CATSRRGSYEQYF,TGTGCCACCAGCAGACGAGGCTCCTACGAGCAGTACTTC
TRBJ1-5,-,TRBV21-1,-,CASKPRQGYSNQPQHF,TGTGCCAGCAAGCCCCGACAGGGCTATAGCAATCAGCCCCAGCATTTT
TRBJ1-4,-,TRBV6-5,-,CATAVAAVTNEKLFF,TGTGCCACCGCCGTCGCGGCCGTAACTAATGAAAAACTGTTTTTT
TRBJ2-3,-,TRBV7-3,TRBD2,CASSPSGTSGSMTQYF,TGTGCCAGCAGCCCCTCCGGGACTAGCGGGAGTATGACGCAGTATTTT
TRBJ1-2,-,TRBV18,-,CASSPSRVGGYTF,TGTGCCAGCTCACCGAGCAGGGTGGGTGGCTACACCTTC
TRBJ1-5,-,TRBV28,-,CASSSGRPQHF,TGTGCCAGCAGCTCCGGTCGGCCCCAGCATTTT
TRBJ2-7,-,TRBV5-1,-,CASSLYPRLEYEQYF,TGCGCCAGCAGCTTGTACCCCCGCCTTGAGTACGAGCAGTACTTC
TRBJ2-3,-,TRBV9,-,CASSPTRLTDTQYF,TGTGCCAGCAGCCCCACCCGACTCACAGATACGCAGTATTTT